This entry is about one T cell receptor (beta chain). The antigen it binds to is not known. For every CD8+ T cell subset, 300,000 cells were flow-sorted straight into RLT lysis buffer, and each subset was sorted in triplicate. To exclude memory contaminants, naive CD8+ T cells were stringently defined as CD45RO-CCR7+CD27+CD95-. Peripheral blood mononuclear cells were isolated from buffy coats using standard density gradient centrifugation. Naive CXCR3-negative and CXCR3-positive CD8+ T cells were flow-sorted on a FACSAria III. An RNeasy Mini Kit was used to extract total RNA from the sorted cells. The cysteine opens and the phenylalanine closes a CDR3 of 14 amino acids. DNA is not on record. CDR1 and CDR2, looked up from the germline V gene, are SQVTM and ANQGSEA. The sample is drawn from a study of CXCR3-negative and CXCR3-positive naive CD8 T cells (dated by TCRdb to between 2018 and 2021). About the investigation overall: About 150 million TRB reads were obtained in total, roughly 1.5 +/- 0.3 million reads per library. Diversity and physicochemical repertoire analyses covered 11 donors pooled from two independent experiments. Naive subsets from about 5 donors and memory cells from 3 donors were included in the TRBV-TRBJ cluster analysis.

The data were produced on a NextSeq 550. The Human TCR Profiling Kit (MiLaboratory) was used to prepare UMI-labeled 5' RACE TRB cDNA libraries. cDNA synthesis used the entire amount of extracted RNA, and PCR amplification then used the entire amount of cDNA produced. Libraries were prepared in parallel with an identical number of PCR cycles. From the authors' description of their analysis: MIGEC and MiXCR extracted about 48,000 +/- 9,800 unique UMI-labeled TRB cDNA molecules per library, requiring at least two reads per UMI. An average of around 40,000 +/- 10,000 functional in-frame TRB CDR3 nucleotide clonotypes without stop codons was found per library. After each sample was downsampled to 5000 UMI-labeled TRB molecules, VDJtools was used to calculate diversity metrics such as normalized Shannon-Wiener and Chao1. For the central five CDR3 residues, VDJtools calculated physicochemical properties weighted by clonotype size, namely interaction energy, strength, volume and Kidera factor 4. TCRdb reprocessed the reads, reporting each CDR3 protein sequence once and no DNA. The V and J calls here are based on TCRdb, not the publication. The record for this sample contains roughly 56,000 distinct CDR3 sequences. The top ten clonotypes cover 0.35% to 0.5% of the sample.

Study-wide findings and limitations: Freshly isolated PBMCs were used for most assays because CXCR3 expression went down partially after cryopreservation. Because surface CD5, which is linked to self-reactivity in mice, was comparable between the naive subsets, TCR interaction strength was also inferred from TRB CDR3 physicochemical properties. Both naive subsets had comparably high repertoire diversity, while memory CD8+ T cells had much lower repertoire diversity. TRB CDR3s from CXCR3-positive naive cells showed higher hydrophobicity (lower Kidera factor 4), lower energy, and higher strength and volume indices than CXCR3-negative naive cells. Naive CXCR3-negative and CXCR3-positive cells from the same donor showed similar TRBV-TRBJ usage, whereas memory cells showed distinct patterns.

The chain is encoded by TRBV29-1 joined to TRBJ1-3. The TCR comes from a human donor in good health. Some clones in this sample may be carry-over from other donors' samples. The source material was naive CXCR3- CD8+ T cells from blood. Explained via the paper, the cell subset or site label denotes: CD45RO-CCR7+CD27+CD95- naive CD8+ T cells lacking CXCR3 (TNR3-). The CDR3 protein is CSVELVGIGNTIYF.